This T cell receptor (beta chain) was obtained from a study of blood T cells in healthy people across ages. On this clonotype: Its antigen is not identified.

Primed by a sample-barcoded 5' primer and a J-beta primer mix, a second PCR proceeded for about 7 to 11 cycles. TCRdb redid the calling of the 5' RACE reads with MiXCR, one entry per CDR3 protein. The sample records 650,000 or so distinct CDR3 sequences, more than 45% being singletons. The extraction recovered at least 5.5 micrograms of total RNA per sample. Study-level findings and limits: Observed TCR beta diversity showed a strong correlation with the percentage of naive T cells as measured by flow cytometry.

Sequencing was carried out using blood. The sequence derives from an elderly woman in good health.

The CDR3 DNA reads TGTGCCAGCGGGCGACAAACCTACGAGCAGTACTTC. It translates to CASGRQTYEQYF. The V and J genes are TRBV27 and TRBJ2-4; D remains unclear. The end of the DNA fits TRBJ2-7 better, so the J call may be wrong. Looked up from germline, CDR1 is MNHEY and CDR2 is SMNVEV (reference sequence). CDR3 length: 12 residues.